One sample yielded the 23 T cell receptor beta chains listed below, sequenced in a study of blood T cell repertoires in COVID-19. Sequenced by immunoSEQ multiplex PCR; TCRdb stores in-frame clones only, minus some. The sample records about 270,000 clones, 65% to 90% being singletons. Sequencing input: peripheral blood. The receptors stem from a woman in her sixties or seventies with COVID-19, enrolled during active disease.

Here the CDR3 DNA reads TGTGCCAGTAGTATTGAGGGACAGCTTACAGATACGCAGTATTTT. It specifies CASSIEGQLTDTQYF. The genes are TRBV19 and TRBJ2-3; 7 bases fit TRBD1. Trimming took 3 bases from V and 3 from J; bases not matched to a gene: 6. Per germline, CDR1 LNHDA and CDR2 SQIVND (reference sequence). The CDR3 contains 15 residues.

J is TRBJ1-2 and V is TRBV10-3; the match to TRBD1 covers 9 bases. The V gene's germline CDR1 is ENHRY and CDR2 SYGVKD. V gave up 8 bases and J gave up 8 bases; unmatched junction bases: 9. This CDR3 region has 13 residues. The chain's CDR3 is CAILPGTGKGYTF. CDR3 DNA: TGTGCCATCCTACCGGGGACAGGGAAAGGCTACACCTTC.

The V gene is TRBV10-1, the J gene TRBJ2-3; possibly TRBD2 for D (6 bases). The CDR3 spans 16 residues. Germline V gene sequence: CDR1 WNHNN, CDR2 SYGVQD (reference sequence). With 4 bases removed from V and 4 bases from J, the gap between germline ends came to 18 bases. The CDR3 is CASSGPGEDVADTQYF. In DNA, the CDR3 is TGCGCCAGCAGTGGGCCGGGGGAGGACGTGGCAGATACGCAGTATTTT.

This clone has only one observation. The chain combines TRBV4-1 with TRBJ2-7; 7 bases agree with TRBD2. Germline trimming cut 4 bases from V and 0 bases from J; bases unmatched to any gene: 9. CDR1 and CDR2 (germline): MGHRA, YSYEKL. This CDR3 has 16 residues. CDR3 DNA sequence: TGCGCCAGCAGCCCAGGCCGGCTAGCGGACTCCTACGAGCAGTACTTC. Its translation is CASSPGRLADSYEQYF.

The CDR3 spells CASSGTGVYSGNTIYF. The CDR3 nucleotides read TGTGCCAGCAGCGGGACAGGGGTCTACTCTGGAAACACCATATATTTT. This chain links TRBV5-6 with TRBJ1-3; 10 nucleotides align to TRBD1. This CDR3 has 16 amino acids. Germline lookup yields CDR1 SGHDT and CDR2 YYEEEE. V lost 4 bases to trimming and J lost 0 bases; unmatched junction nucleotides: 4.

CDR3: CASSFQGTINEKLFF. DNA for the CDR3: TGTGCCAGCAGCTTTCAGGGGACCATTAATGAAAAACTGTTTTTT. V and J are TRBV7-2 and TRBJ1-4, with D possibly being TRBD1 (6 bases). Germline V lookup: CDR1 SGHTA, CDR2 FQGNSA. The V end was cut by 3 bases, the J end by 4 bases, with 12 bases between. The CDR3 is 15 residues long.

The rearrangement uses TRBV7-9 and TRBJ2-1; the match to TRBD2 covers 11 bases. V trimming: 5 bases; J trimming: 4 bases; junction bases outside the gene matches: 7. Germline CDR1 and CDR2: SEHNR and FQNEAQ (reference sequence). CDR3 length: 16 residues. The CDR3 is CASSPTSGEFYNEQFF. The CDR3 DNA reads TGTGCCAGCAGCCCGACTAGCGGGGAATTTTACAATGAGCAGTTCTTC.

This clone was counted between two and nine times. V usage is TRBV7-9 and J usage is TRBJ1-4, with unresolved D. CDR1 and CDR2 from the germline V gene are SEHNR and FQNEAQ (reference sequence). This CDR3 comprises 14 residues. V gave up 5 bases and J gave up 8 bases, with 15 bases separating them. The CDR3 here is CASSDYREREKLFF. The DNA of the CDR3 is TGTGCCAGCAGCGACTACCGGGAAAGGGAAAAACTGTTTTTT. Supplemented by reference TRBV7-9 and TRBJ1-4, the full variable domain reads DTGVSQNPRHKITKRGQNVTFRCDPISEHNRLYWYRQTLGQGPEFLTYFQNEAQLEKSRLLSDRFSAERPKGSFSTLEIQRTEQGDSAMYLCASSDYREREKLFFGSGTQLSVL.

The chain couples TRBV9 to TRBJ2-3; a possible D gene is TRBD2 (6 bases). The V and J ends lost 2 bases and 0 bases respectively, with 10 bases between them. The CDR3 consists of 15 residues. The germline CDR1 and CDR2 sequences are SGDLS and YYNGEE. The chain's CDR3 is CASSVAGTSTDTQYF. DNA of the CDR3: TGTGCCAGCAGCGTTGCTGGGACTAGCACAGATACGCAGTATTTT. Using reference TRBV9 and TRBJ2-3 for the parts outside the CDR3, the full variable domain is DSGVTQTPKHLITATGQRVTLRCSPRSGDLSVYWYQQSLDQGLQFLIQYYNGEERAKGNILERFSAQQFPDLHSELNLSSLELGDSALYFCASSVAGTSTDTQYFGPGTRLTVL.

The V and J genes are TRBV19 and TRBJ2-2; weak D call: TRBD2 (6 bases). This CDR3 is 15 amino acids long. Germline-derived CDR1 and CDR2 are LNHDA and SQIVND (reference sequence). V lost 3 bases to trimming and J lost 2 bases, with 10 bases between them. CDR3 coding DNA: TGTGCCAGTAGTATTTGGGGACTCAACACCGGGGAGCTGTTTTTT. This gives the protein CASSIWGLNTGELFF.

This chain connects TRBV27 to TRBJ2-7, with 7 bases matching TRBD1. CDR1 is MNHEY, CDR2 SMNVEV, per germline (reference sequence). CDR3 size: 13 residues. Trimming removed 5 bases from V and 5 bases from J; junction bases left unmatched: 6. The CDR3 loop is CASSIQGSHEQYF. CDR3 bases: TGTGCCAGCAGTATACAGGGGTCCCACGAGCAGTACTTC.

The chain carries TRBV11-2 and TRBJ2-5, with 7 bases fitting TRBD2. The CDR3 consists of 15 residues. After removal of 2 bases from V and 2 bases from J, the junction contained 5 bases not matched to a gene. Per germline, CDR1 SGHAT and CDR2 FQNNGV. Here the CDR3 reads CASSLSGGLQETQYF. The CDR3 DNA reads TGTGCCAGCAGCTTATCCGGGGGGTTACAAGAGACCCAGTACTTC.

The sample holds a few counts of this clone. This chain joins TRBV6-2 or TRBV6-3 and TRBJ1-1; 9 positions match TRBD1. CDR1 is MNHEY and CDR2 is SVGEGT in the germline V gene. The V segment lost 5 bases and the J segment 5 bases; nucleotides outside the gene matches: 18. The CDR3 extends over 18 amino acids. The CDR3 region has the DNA TGTGCCAGCAGTAGCCTCACAGGGGGCGATAGGCTTTTGACTGAAGCTTTCTTT. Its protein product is CASSSLTGGDRLLTEAFF.

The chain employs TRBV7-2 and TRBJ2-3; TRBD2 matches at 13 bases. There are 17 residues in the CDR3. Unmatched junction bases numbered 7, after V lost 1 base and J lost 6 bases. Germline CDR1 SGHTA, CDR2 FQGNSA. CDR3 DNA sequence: TGTGCCAGCAGCTTAGGACTAGCGGGGGGTGCAGGGGATACGCAGTATTTT. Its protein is CASSLGLAGGAGDTQYF.

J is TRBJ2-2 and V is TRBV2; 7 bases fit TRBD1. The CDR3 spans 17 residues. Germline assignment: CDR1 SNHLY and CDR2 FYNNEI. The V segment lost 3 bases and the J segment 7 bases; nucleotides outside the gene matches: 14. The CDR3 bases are TGTGCCAGCAGTGATAAAACCCGGGACAGTGCCGGCGGGGAGCTGTTTTTT. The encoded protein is CASSDKTRDSAGGELFF.

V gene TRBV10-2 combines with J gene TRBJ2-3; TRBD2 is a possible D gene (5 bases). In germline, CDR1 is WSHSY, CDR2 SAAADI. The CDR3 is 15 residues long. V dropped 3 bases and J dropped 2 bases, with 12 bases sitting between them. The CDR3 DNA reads TGCGCCAGCAGTGAAGGGCGGGTACTCACAGATACGCAGTATTTT. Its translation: CASSEGRVLTDTQYF.

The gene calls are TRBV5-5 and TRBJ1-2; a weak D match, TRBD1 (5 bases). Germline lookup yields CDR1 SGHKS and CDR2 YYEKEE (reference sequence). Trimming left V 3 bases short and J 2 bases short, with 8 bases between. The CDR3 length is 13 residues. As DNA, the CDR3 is TGTGCCAGCAGCTCCTCAGGGAACTATGGCTACACCTTC. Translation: CASSSSGNYGYTF.

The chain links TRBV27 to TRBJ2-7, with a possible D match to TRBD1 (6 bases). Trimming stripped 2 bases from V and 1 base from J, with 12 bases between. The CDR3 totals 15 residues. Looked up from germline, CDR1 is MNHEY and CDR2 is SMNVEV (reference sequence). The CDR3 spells CASSLQGWKSYEQYF. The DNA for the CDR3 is TGTGCCAGCAGTTTACAGGGGTGGAAGTCCTACGAGCAGTACTTC.

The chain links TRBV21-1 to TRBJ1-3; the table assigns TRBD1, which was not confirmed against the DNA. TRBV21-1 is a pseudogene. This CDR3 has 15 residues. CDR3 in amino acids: CASSTRTGEGNTIYF. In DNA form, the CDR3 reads TGTGCCAGCAGCACTCGGACAGGGGAGGGGAACACCATATATTTT.

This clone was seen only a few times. DNA for the CDR3: TGTGCCAGCAGTTGGCCAGGGACAGGGTTTAATTCACCCCTCCACTTT. Encoded protein: CASSWPGTGFNSPLHF. The chain combines TRBV6-6 with TRBJ1-6, with 9 bases matching TRBD1. Germline V gene lookup returns CDR1 MNHNY and CDR2 SVGAGI (reference sequence). The trim removed 4 bases at V and 6 bases at J, leaving 7 bases unmatched. This CDR3 is 16 amino acids long.

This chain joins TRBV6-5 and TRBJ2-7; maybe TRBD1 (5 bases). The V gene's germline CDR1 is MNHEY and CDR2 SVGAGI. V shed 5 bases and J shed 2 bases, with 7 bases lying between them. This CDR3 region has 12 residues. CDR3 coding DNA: TGTGCCAGCAGTAGCAGGGCCTACGAGCAGTACTTC. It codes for CASSSRAYEQYF.

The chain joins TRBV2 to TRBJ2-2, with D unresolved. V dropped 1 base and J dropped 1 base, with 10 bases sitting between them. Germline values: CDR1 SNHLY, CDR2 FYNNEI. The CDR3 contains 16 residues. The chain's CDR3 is CASSEDSKRNTGELFF. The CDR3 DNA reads TGTGCCAGCAGTGAAGACTCGAAGCGGAACACCGGGGAGCTGTTTTTT.

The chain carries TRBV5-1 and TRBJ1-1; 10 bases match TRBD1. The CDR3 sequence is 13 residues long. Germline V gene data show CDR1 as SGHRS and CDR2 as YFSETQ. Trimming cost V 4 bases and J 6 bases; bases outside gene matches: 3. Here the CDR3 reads CASSAGQGAEAFF. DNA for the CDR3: TGCGCCAGCAGCGCCGGACAGGGGGCTGAAGCTTTCTTT. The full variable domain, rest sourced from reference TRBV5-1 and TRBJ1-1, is KAGVTQTPRYLIKTRGQQVTLSCSPISGHRSVSWYQQTPGQGLQFLFEYFSETQRNKGNFPGRFSGRQFSNSRSEMNVSTLELGDSALYLCASSAGQGAEAFFGQGTRLTVV.